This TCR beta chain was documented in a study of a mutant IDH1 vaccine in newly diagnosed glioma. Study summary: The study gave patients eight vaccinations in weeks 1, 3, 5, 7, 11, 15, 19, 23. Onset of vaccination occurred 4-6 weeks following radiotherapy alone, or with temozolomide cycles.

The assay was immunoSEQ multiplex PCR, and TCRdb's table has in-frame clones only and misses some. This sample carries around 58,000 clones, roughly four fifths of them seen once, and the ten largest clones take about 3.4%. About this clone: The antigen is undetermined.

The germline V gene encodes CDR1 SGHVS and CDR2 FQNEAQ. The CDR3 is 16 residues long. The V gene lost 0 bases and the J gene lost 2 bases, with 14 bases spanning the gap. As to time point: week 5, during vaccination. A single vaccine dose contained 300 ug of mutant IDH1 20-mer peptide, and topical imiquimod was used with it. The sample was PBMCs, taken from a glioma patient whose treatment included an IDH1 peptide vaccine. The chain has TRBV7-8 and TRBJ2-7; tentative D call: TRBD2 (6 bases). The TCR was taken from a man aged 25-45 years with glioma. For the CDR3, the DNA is TGTGCCAGCAGCTTAGCAAGATGGACTAAACCCTACGAGCAGTACTTC. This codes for CASSLARWTKPYEQYF. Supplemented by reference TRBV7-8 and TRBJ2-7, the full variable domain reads GAGVSQSPRYKVAKRGQDVALRCDPISGHVSLFWYQQALGQGPEFLTYFQNEAQLDKSGLPSDRFFAERPEGSVSTLKIQRTQQEDSAVYLCASSLARWTKPYEQYFGPGTRLTVT.